What follows are 18 T cell receptor beta chains derived from one specimen sequenced in a study of Ad26.COV2.S vaccination and SARS-CoV-2 variants. Described treatment: some 20 received Ad26.COV2.S at low or high dose, single or two shots; 5 received placebo; per-sample allocation not given. On day 63 after the first injection, vaccine and placebo recipients gave samples. TCRdb's table, derived via immunoSEQ multiplex PCR, lists solely in-frame clones and lacks some. The table lists around 320,000 clones, roughly 86% of them singletons. This material consisted of peripheral blood, taken in a trial of Ad26.COV2.S vaccine versus placebo. These receptor sequences come from a person between 18 and 60 years old who received the Ad26.COV2.S COVID-19 vaccine or a placebo.

The genes are TRBV7-2 and TRBJ1-4, with D possibly being TRBD1 (6 bases). Trimming stripped 0 bases from V and 8 bases from J, with 10 bases between. The CDR3 is made up of 14 amino acids. Germline V gives CDR1 SGHTA, CDR2 FQGNSA. CDR3 amino acids: CASSLAGAREKLFF. The CDR3 nucleotides are TGTGCCAGCAGCTTAGCGGGGGCCCGAGAAAAACTGTTTTTT.

This rearrangement joins TRBV4-3 to TRBJ2-1; TRBD1 matches 11 bases. The length of the CDR3 is 14 residues. CDR1 and CDR2 from the germline V gene are LGHNA and YSLEER. Unmatched junction bases numbered 3, after V lost 7 bases and J lost 4 bases. CDR3 DNA sequence: TGCGCCAGCACGAGGGACAGGGGGTACAATGAGCAGTTCTTC. It translates to CASTRDRGYNEQFF.

The V and J genes are TRBV7-9 and TRBJ1-2, with 11 bases identical to TRBD1. After removal of 6 bases from V and 5 bases from J, the junction contained 2 bases not matched to a gene. This CDR3 spans 13 amino acids. In germline, CDR1 is SEHNR, CDR2 FQNEAQ (reference sequence). CDR3 residues: CASRGQGGYGYTF. The CDR3 bases are TGTGCCAGCAGGGGACAGGGGGGGTATGGCTACACCTTC.

The chain carries TRBV5-1 and TRBJ1-2; 7 bases are a match to TRBD1. The CDR3 runs 15 residues. Germline-derived CDR1 and CDR2 are SGHRS and YFSETQ. V was pared by 0 bases and J by 5 bases, with 7 bases of the junction left unmatched. The CDR3 here is CASSLAAQGVYGYTF. The CDR3 DNA reads TGCGCCAGCAGCTTGGCTGCGCAGGGGGTATATGGCTACACCTTC.

The chain recombines TRBV3-1 (or the pseudogene TRBV3-2) with TRBJ1-1; possible D gene TRBD1, 5 bases. Germline CDR1 LGHDT, CDR2 YNNKEL (reference sequence). The ends were cut back, 3 bases at V and 1 base at J, with 9 bases in the middle. The CDR3 sequence is 14 residues long. CDR3 DNA: TGTGCCAGCAGCCAGCAGGGTTGGAACACTGAAGCTTTCTTT. Protein sequence: CASSQQGWNTEAFF.

The rearrangement joins TRBV27 to TRBJ1-4; D gene unclear. Germline V gene lookup returns CDR1 MNHEY and CDR2 SMNVEV (reference sequence). The V and J ends lost 0 bases and 4 bases respectively, with 3 bases between them. This CDR3 contains 13 residues. This chain's CDR3 is CASSLSRNEKLFF. The DNA for the CDR3 is TGTGCCAGCAGTTTATCCCGTAATGAAAAACTGTTTTTT.

This chain connects TRBV7-2 to TRBJ2-1; 8 bases agree with TRBD2. The germline gives CDR1 SGHTA, CDR2 FQGNSA. V dropped 5 bases and J dropped 7; count of bases not matched to a gene: 13. This CDR3 region has 16 residues. The CDR3: CASSREAPGTRNEQFF. The CDR3 nucleotides are TGTGCCAGCAGCAGAGAAGCACCCGGGACTAGAAATGAGCAGTTCTTC.

The genes are TRBV19 and TRBJ1-1; D is uncertain. V dropped 5 bases and J dropped 5 bases, with 9 bases sitting between them. This CDR3 comprises 12 residues. Per germline, CDR1 LNHDA and CDR2 SQIVND (reference sequence). The CDR3 protein is CASSQTRTEAFF. The CDR3 nucleotides read TGTGCCAGTAGTCAAACAAGGACTGAAGCTTTCTTT.

This clone was observed a single time. This rearrangement joins TRBV9 to TRBJ1-6, with D possibly being TRBD1 (5 bases). Between the trimmed V and J ends, which lost 0 bases and 10 bases, there was a span of 11 bases. Germline loops: CDR1 SGDLS, CDR2 YYNGEE. This CDR3 comprises 14 residues. DNA for the CDR3: TGTGCCAGCAGCGTAGAATCAGGGTTGTCACCCCTCCACTTT. Its translation is CASSVESGLSPLHF. Looking up the rest from reference TRBV9 and TRBJ1-6 gives the full variable domain: DSGVTQTPKHLITATGQRVTLRCSPRSGDLSVYWYQQSLDQGLQFLIQYYNGEERAKGNILERFSAQQFPDLHSELNLSSLELGDSALYFCASSVESGLSPLHFGNGTRLTVT.

The CDR3: CASSSDEQFF. CDR3 nucleotides: TGTGCCAGTAGTAGCGATGAGCAGTTCTTC. V usage is TRBV19 and J usage is TRBJ2-1; no clear D. From germline, CDR1 is LNHDA and CDR2 SQIVND (reference sequence). Trimming shortened V by 4 bases and J by 8 bases, and 3 bases separated the two germline ends. This CDR3 has 10 amino acids.

The chain recombines TRBV19 with TRBJ2-2; 7 bases are shared with TRBD1. Germline-derived CDR1 and CDR2 are LNHDA and SQIVND (reference sequence). This CDR3 comprises 17 residues. The trim removed 5 bases at V and 4 bases at J, leaving 13 bases unmatched. The CDR3 DNA sequence: TGTGCCAGTAGTCCAGGGGGTGGCCTTCGATTCACCGGGGAGCTGTTTTTT. Translated: CASSPGGGLRFTGELFF.

The gene calls are TRBV7-8 and TRBJ2-3; D tentatively reads TRBD1 or TRBD2 (5 bases each). V was trimmed by 3 bases and J by 2 bases, leaving 15 bases between them. CDR1 and CDR2 from the germline V gene are SGHVS and FQNEAQ. The CDR3 loop spans 16 amino acids. The CDR3 here is CASSFLGTTFTDTQYF. CDR3 sequence (DNA): TGTGCCAGCAGCTTCCTGGGGACGACTTTCACAGATACGCAGTATTTT.

V and J are TRBV19 and TRBJ1-1; no reliable D call. The CDR3 has 11 residues. The V end lost 10 bases, the J end lost 1 base, and 7 bases lay between the germline ends. Germline CDR1 LNHDA, CDR2 SQIVND (reference sequence). CDR3 region: CANSGNTEAFF. CDR3 nucleotides: TGTGCCAACTCGGGGAACACTGAAGCTTTCTTT.

In its sample, this clone was seen once. The gene calls are TRBV6-4 and TRBJ2-2; 7 bases line up with TRBD2. Trimming took 4 bases from V and 1 from J; bases not matched to a gene: 3. The germline V gene has CDR1 MRHNA and CDR2 SNTAGT. CDR3 length equals 15 residues. CDR3 in amino acids: CASSGLAVNTGELFF. The CDR3 coding sequence is TGTGCCAGCAGTGGACTAGCCGTGAACACCGGGGAGCTGTTTTTT.

This chain uses TRBV15 with TRBJ1-2, with 8 nucleotides matching TRBD1. V lost 3 bases, J lost 2 bases, and 5 bases stayed unmatched. This CDR3 is 15 amino acids long. Germline V gives CDR1 LNHNV, CDR2 YYDKDF (reference sequence). In DNA, the CDR3 is TGTGCCACCAGCAGGCCGGGACAGGCAAACTATGGCTACACCTTC. Translated, it gives CATSRPGQANYGYTF.

V and J are TRBV2 and TRBJ2-7, with unresolved D. Per the germline V gene, CDR1 is SNHLY and CDR2 is FYNNEI. V was trimmed by 6 bases and J by 7 bases, leaving 10 bases between them. This CDR3 has 11 residues. The CDR3 here is CASRAYLEQYF. CDR3 nucleotide sequence: TGTGCCAGCAGAGCTTATCTAGAGCAGTACTTC.

This rearrangement joins TRBV15 to TRBJ1-6; D may be TRBD1 (5 bases). The germline CDR1 and CDR2 sequences are LNHNV and YYDKDF (reference sequence). V lost 5 bases to trimming and J lost 8 bases, with 19 bases between them. CDR3 length: 16 amino acids. The CDR3 spells CATSPPLTEGHSPLHF. The DNA for the CDR3 is TGTGCCACCAGCCCCCCGCTGACGGAGGGGCATTCACCCCTCCACTTT.

The CDR3 nucleotides read TGCGCCAGCAGCTTGGAGGGGGGCAGGCAGCCCCAGCATTTT. This translates into CASSLEGGRQPQHF. J is TRBJ1-5 and V is TRBV5-1; D is perhaps TRBD1 (6 bases). The germline CDR1 and CDR2 sequences are SGHRS and YFSETQ. The CDR3 sequence is 14 residues long. The V end lost 0 bases, the J end lost 7 bases, and 11 bases lay between the germline ends.